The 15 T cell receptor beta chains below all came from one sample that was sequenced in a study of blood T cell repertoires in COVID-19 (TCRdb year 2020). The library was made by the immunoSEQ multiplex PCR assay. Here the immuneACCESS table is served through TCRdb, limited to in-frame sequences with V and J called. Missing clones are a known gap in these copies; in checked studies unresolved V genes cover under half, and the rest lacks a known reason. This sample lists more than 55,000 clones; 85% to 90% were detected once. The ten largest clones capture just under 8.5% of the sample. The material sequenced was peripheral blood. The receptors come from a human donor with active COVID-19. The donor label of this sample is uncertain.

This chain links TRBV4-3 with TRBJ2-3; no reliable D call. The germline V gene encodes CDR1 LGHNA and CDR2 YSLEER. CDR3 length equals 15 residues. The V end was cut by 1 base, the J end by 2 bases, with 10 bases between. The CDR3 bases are TGCGCCAGCAGCCAAGGAGTCTTAAACACAGATACGCAGTATTTT. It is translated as CASSQGVLNTDTQYF.

CDR3: CASSPGQGVTDTQYF. Written as DNA, the CDR3 is TGTGCCAGCTCACCAGGACAGGGGGTCACAGATACGCAGTATTTT. The chain combines TRBV18 with TRBJ2-3; TRBD1 matches at 10 bases. The germline V gene has CDR1 KGHSH and CDR2 LQKENI. This CDR3 comprises 15 residues. Trimming took 2 bases from V and 2 from J; bases not matched to a gene: 1.

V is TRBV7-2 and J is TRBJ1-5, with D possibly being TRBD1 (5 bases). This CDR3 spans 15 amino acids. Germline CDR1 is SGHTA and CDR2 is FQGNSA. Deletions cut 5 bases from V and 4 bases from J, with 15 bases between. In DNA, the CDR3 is TGTGCCAGCAGCCTAAACCCGACAGCAAATCAGCCCCAGCATTTT. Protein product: CASSLNPTANQPQHF.

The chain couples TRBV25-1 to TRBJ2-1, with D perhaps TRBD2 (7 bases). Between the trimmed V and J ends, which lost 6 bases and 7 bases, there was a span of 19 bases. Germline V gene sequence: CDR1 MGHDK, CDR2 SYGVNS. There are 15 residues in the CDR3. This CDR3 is CASSRVGRGRNEQFF. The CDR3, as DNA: TGTGCCAGCAGCCGAGTTGGGAGGGGGAGGAATGAGCAGTTCTTC.

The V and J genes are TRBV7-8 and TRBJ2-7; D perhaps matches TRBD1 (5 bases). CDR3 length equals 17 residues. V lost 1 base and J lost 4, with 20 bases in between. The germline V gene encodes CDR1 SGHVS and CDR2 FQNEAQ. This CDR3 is CASSLEGRAASGYEQYF. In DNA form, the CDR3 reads TGTGCCAGCAGCTTAGAAGGAAGGGCAGCTTCAGGGTACGAGCAGTACTTC.

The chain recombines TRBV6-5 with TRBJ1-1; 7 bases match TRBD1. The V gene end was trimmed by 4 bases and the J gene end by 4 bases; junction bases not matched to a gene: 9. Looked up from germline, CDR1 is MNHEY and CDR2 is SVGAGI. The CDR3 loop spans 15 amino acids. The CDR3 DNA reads TGTGCCAGCAGTTTGACAGGGATGATGAGCACTGAAGCTTTCTTT. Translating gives CASSLTGMMSTEAFF.

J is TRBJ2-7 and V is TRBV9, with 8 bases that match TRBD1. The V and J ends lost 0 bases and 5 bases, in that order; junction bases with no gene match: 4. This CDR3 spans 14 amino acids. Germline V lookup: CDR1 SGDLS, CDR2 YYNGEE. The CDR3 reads CASSVADRDHEQYF. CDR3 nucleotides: TGTGCCAGCAGCGTAGCGGACAGGGACCACGAGCAGTACTTC.

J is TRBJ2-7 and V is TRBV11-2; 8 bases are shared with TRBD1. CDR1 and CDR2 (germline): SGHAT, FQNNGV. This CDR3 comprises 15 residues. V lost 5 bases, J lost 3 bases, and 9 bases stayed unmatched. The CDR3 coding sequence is TGTGCCAGCAGCGCCAACAACAGGGGGGACTACGAGCAGTACTTC. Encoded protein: CASSANNRGDYEQYF.

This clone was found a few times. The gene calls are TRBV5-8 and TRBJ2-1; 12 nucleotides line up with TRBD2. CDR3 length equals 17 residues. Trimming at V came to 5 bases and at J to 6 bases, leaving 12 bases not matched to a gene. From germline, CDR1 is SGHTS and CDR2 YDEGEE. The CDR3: CASSQGSSGGAFNEQFF. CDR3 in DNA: TGTGCCAGCAGTCAAGGCTCTAGCGGGGGGGCCTTCAATGAGCAGTTCTTC.

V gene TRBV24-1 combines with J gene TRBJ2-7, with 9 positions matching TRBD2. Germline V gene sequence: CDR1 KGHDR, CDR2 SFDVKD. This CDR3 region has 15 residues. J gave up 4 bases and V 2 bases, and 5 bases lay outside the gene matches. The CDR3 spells CATSDSGTSIYEQYF. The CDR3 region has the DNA TGTGCCACCAGTGATTCCGGGACTAGCATTTACGAGCAGTACTTC.

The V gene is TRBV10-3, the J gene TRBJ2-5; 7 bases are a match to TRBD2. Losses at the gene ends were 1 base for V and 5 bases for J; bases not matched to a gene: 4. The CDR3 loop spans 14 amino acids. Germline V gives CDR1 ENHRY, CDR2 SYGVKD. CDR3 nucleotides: TGTGCCATCAGTGAGTGGGGGGGTACCGAGACCCAGTACTTC. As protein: CAISEWGGTETQYF.

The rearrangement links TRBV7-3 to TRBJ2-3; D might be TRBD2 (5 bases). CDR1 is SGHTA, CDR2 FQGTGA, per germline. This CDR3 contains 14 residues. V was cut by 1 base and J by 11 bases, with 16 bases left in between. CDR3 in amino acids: CASSLSRGSTVQYF. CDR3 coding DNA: TGTGCCAGCAGCTTAAGTCGCGGGTCGACCGTGCAGTATTTT.

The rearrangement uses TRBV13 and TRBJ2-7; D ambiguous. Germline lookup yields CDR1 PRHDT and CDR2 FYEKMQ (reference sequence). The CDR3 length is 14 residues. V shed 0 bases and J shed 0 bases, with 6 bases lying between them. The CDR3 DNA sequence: TGTGCCAGCAGCTTAGGGACTCCCTCCTACGAGCAGTACTTC. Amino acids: CASSLGTPSYEQYF.

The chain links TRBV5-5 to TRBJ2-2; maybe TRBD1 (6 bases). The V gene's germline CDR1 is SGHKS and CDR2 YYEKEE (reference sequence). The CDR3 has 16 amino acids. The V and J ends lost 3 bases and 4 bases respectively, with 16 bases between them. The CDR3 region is CASSSILQGITGELFF. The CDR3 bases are TGTGCCAGCAGCTCAATTCTTCAGGGGATCACCGGGGAGCTGTTTTTT.

The CDR3 here is CASSYREGGYEQYF. The CDR3 DNA follows: TGTGCCAGCAGTTACAGGGAGGGGGGTTACGAGCAGTACTTC. This chain links TRBV6-5 with TRBJ2-7; weak D call: TRBD2 (7 bases). Germline assignment: CDR1 MNHEY and CDR2 SVGAGI. V lost 2 bases to trimming and J lost 4 bases, with 12 bases between them. CDR3 length: 14 amino acids.